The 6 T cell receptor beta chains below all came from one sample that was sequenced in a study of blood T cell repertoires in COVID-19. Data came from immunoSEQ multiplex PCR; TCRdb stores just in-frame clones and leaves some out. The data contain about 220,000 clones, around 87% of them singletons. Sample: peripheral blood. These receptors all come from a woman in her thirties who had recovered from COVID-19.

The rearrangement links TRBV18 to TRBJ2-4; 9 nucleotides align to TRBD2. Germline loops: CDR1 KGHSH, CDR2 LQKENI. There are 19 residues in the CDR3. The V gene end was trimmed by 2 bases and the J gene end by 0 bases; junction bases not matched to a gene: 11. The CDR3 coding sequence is TGTGCCAGCTCACCATTGTCAAGCGGGGGGACCTTAGCCAAAAACATTCAGTACTTC. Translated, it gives CASSPLSSGGTLAKNIQYF.

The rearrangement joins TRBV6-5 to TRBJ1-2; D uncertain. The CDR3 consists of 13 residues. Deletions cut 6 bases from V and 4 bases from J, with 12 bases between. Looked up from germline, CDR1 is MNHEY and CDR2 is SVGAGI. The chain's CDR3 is CASRPGFLYGYTF. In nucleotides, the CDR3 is TGTGCCAGCAGACCCGGGTTCCTCTATGGCTACACCTTC.

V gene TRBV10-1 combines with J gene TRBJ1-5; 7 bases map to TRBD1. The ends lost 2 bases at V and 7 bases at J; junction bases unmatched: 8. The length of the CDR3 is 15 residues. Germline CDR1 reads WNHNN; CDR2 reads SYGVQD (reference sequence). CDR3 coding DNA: TGCGCCAGCAGTGAGCCACAGGGGCTCGGGCAGCCCCAGCATTTT. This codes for CASSEPQGLGQPQHF.

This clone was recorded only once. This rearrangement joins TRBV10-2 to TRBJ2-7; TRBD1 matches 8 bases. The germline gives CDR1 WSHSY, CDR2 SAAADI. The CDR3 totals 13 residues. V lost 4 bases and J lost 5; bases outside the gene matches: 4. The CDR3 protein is CASSVQTGDEQYF. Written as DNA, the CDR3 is TGCGCCAGCAGTGTTCAGACAGGGGACGAGCAGTACTTC.

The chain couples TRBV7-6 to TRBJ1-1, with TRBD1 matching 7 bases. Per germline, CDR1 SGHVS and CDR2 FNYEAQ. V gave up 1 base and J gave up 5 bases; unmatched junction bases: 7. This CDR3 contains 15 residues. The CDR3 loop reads CASSLGQGVSTEAFF. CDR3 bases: TGTGCCAGCAGCTTAGGACAGGGTGTTAGTACTGAAGCTTTCTTT.

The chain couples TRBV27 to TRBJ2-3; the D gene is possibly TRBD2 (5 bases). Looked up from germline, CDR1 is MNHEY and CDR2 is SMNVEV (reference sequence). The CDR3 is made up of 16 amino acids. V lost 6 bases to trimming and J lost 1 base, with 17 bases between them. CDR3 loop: CASSRGFGRGTDTQYF. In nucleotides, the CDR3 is TGTGCCAGCAGCCGAGGTTTCGGGCGGGGCACAGATACGCAGTATTTT.